This T cell receptor beta chain was identified during a study of cytomegalovirus exposure and HLA in healthy donors. As for the study in general: In an earlier analysis, approximately 120 million unique TCR beta sequences were found from some 200 million T cells. Study-wide results and caveats: Earlier analysis looked at TCR beta V segments, and most were productive about 87% or about 30% of the time. Later on, analysis showed that most CMV-associated TCR beta chains appeared to be HLA-restricted. The study dropped some indistinguishable V segments, TRBV6-2 and TRBV6-3 among them.

The length of the CDR3 is 15 residues. The germline CDR1 and CDR2 sequences are SEHNR and FQNEAQ (reference sequence). V gave up 5 bases and J gave up 7 bases; unmatched junction bases: 9. Remarks on this clone: The antigen remains undetermined.

Use of 60 Vbeta and 13 Jbeta primers characterized the PCR. Clones were sequenced by immunoSEQ multiplex PCR, and TCRdb holds only the in-frame ones, with some missing. Of 150,000 to 200,000 clones in the sample, 70% to 90% are singletons; the top ten hold around 2.5%. The receptor's source is a man aged 30 to 45 in good health and CMV-seropositive. V is TRBV7-9 and J is TRBJ2-7, with 12 bases lining up with TRBD2. The sequencing input was PBMCs. The CDR3 protein is CASSQRLAGEDEQYF. The CDR3 DNA reads as TGTGCCAGCAGCCAGCGACTAGCGGGAGAAGATGAGCAGTACTTC.